The 13 T cell receptor beta chains listed next were all sequenced from one sample in a study of T cells in Graves' hyperthyroidism and ophthalmopathy. RNA transcripts gave rise to amplified TCR beta CDR3 regions. When the TCR CDR3 underwent first-round RT-PCR, the HTBI primer set was used. TCRdb redid the calling of the multiplex PCR reads with MiXCR, one entry per CDR3 protein. The data show over 700,000 distinct CDR3 sequences, around 19% seen once. Sequenced: blood. The source is a woman between 50 and 59 years old with Graves' hyperthyroidism that later progressed to Graves' ophthalmopathy.

This clonotype was detected many times. The chain uses TRBV2 and TRBJ2-1; D is unresolved. Trimming pared 3 bases from V and 3 bases from J, leaving 3 bases between. This CDR3 spans 12 amino acids. CDR1 is SNHLY and CDR2 is FYNNEI in the germline V gene. The chain's CDR3 is CASSDDYNEQFF. The DNA for the CDR3 is TGTGCCAGCAGTGATGACTACAATGAGCAGTTCTTC.

Many counts were recorded for this clonotype. The CDR3 coding sequence is TGTGCCAGCAGCCAATGGGGGAAGATCTCCTACAATGAGCAGTTCTTC. As protein: CASSQWGKISYNEQFF. The chain joins TRBV3-1 to TRBJ2-1; perhaps D is TRBD1 or TRBD2 (5 bases each). The germline V and J ends were trimmed by 2 bases and 0 bases, with 11 bases remaining between them. The germline gives CDR1 LGHDT, CDR2 YNNKEL (reference sequence). The CDR3 is 16 amino acids.

V and J are TRBV13 and TRBJ2-3; 9 bases match TRBD2. This CDR3 contains 15 residues. V trimming: 3 bases; J trimming: 6 bases; junction bases outside the gene matches: 7. CDR1 and CDR2 from the germline V gene are PRHDT and FYEKMQ (reference sequence). The CDR3 reads CASSFSGGASDTQYF. In DNA, the CDR3 is TGTGCCAGCAGCTTTAGCGGGGGCGCATCGGATACGCAGTATTTT.

This clonotype was counted at least ten times. For the CDR3, the DNA is TGTGCCAGCAGCCAGTCAAGGGTCAATGAGCAGTTCTTC. Its translation: CASSQSRVNEQFF. The chain employs TRBV11-3 and TRBJ2-1; D unclear. CDR3 length: 13 amino acids. The germline V gene encodes CDR1 SGHNT and CDR2 YENEEA. The V end lost 5 bases, the J end lost 6 bases, and 11 bases lay between the germline ends.

This clonotype was observed many times. The chain has TRBV2 and TRBJ2-7, with unresolved D. Germline CDR1 and CDR2: SNHLY and FYNNEI. Trimming took 7 bases from V and 4 from J, leaving 11 bases between them. The CDR3 length is 12 residues. The CDR3 here is CASTATGYEQYF. In DNA form, the CDR3 reads TGTGCCAGCACTGCCACTGGTTACGAGCAGTACTTC. The complete variable domain, with remaining parts taken from reference TRBV2 and TRBJ2-7, reads EPEVTQTPSHQVTQMGQEVILRCVPISNHLYFYWYRQILGQKVEFLVSFYNNEISEKSEIFDDQFSVERPDGSNFTLKIRSTKLEDSAMYFCASTATGYEQYFGPGTRLTVT.

There are many counts of this clonotype. This chain joins TRBV7-3 and TRBJ2-7; TRBD2 aligns across 9 bases. Germline CDR1 reads SGHTA; CDR2 reads FQGTGA. This CDR3 is built from 15 residues. The J segment lost 0 bases and the V segment lost 4 bases, leaving 4 bases of the junction unmatched. The CDR3: CASSYVSGSSYEQYF. DNA for the CDR3: TGTGCCAGCAGCTACGTTAGCGGGAGCTCCTACGAGCAGTACTTC.

In this sample, this clonotype turned up a few times. The chain joins TRBV29-1 to TRBJ2-3, with 7 bases fitting TRBD2. Trimming cost V 4 bases and J 0 bases; bases outside gene matches: 1. CDR1 and CDR2 from the germline V gene are SQVTM and ANQGSEA. The length of the CDR3 is 13 residues. The CDR3 is CSVGEGSTDTQYF. CDR3 nucleotides: TGCAGCGTTGGGGAGGGGAGCACAGATACGCAGTATTTT.

This clonotype was observed a handful of times. This chain connects TRBV20-1 to TRBJ1-1, with D possibly TRBD1 on 6 matching bases. CDR1 and CDR2 (germline): DFQATT, SNEGSKA (reference sequence). Trimming took 6 bases from V and 2 from J, leaving 19 bases between them. CDR3 size: 15 residues. The CDR3 DNA follows: TGCAGTGCCGAAAAAAGCGGGACATCTAACACTGAAGCTTTCTTT. It codes for CSAEKSGTSNTEAFF.

Concerning this clonotype: A much more abundant neighbour one base away suggests this may be a read error. The chain recombines TRBV12-3 or TRBV12-4 with TRBJ2-2; 7 bases line up with TRBD1. The CDR3 spans 17 residues. CDR3 sequence (DNA): TGTGCCAGCAGTGCCAGCGGCACACAGGGGAACACCGGGGAGCTGCTTTTT. Amino acids: CASSASGTQGNTGELLF.

This clonotype has a count of ten or more. The chain has TRBV10-3 and TRBJ2-3; 12 bases align to TRBD2. CDR1 is ENHRY and CDR2 is SYGVKD in the germline V gene. V lost 10 bases to trimming and J lost 7 bases; unmatched junction nucleotides: 12. This CDR3 comprises 15 residues. The CDR3 DNA sequence: TGTGCCACCGGAGAAGGACTAGCGGGGCGCAATACGCAGTATTTT. The encoded protein is CATGEGLAGRNTQYF.

The chain links TRBV12-3 or TRBV12-4 to TRBJ2-2, with a possible D match to TRBD2 (6 bases). This CDR3 has 18 amino acids. Deletions cut 5 bases from V and 5 bases from J, with 24 bases between. This CDR3 is CASSPYPLRLVWTGELFF. The CDR3 DNA reads as TGTGCCAGCAGTCCCTATCCTCTCAGACTAGTTTGGACCGGGGAGCTGTTTTTT.

This clonotype has more than one count but fewer than ten. This chain uses TRBV12-3 or TRBV12-4 with TRBJ1-6, with a weak D call TRBD1 (5 bases). V lost 3 bases, J lost 7 bases, and 10 bases lay in between. The CDR3 is 14 residues long. The CDR3 DNA is TGTGCCAGCAGTTTTGACAGCCTAAATTCACCCCTCCACTTT. It encodes CASSFDSLNSPLHF.

This clonotype was seen more than once but under ten times. This chain connects TRBV27 to TRBJ1-2, with 9 bases identical to TRBD1. CDR1 MNHEY and CDR2 SMNVEV come from the germline V gene (reference sequence). After removal of 4 bases from V and 2 bases from J, the junction contained 11 bases not matched to a gene. The CDR3 is 17 residues long. The CDR3 is CASSYDPRDRANYGYTF. In DNA, the CDR3 is TGTGCCAGCAGTTATGATCCCCGGGACAGGGCAAACTATGGCTACACCTTC.